Listed below are T cell receptor beta chains from one sample, sequenced in a study of cytomegalovirus exposure and HLA in healthy donors. The method was immunoSEQ multiplex PCR; TCRdb's version includes in-frame clones alone and lacks a portion of them. This sample has 50,000 to 75,000 clones, with 83% found just once. Sample: PBMCs. The receptors originated from a human donor in good health. Both conserved end residues are part of each CDR3. The D gene is left open where the match is weak. Size is omitted from some rows. Given values are once, few, many or a class for expanded clones.

V gene,clone size,J gene,D gene,CDR3 protein,CDR3 DNA
TRBV11-2,NA,TRBJ2-2,NA,CAIPPQAGTNTGELFF,TGTGCCATCCCCCCCCAGGCGGGCACGAACACCGGGGAGCTGTTTTTT
TRBV5-4,NA,TRBJ2-5,TRBD2,CASSLMGLAEQETQYF,TGTGCCAGCAGTTTAATGGGACTAGCGGAGCAAGAGACCCAGTACTTC
TRBV4-3,NA,TRBJ1-3,NA,CASSQNPEVSGNTIYF,TGCGCCAGCAGCCAAAACCCGGAGGTCTCTGGAAACACCATATATTTT
TRBV5-1,once,TRBJ2-7,TRBD2,CASSWGLAGDGWSSYEQYF,TGCGCCAGCAGCTGGGGACTAGCGGGAGACGGGTGGAGCTCCTACGAGCAGTACTTC
TRBV7-2,NA,TRBJ2-7,TRBD1,CASSLGQGEAYEQYF,TGTGCCAGCAGCTTAGGACAGGGGGAAGCCTACGAGCAGTACTTC
TRBV19,NA,TRBJ2-5,TRBD1,CASSIAIQGKEQYF,TGTGCCAGTAGTATAGCTATACAGGGGAAGGAGCAGTACTTC
TRBV10-1,NA,TRBJ2-1,TRBD2,CASSENPTSGGYNEQFF,TGCGCCAGCAGTGAGAACCCGACTAGCGGGGGGTACAATGAGCAGTTCTTC
TRBV19,NA,TRBJ2-3,TRBD1,CASRQGDTQYF,TGTGCCAGCAGACAGGGGGATACGCAGTATTTT
TRBV7-2,NA,TRBJ2-5,TRBD2,CASSPPGGETQYF,TGTGCCAGCAGTCCCCCGGGGGGGGAGACCCAGTACTTC
TRBV6-5,NA,TRBJ1-6,NA,CASSYSQGSGNSPLHF,TGTGCCAGCAGTTACTCCCAGGGTAGCGGTAATTCACCCCTCCACTTT
TRBV5-1,NA,TRBJ2-1,TRBD2,CASSLAGGPEDEQFF,TGCGCCAGCAGCTTGGCGGGAGGGCCGGAGGATGAGCAGTTCTTC
TRBV10-3,NA,TRBJ2-5,TRBD2,CAISRLAGLETQYF,TGTGCCATCAGCAGACTAGCGGGTCTGGAGACCCAGTACTTC
TRBV12-2,once,TRBJ2-7,NA,CASRHESGEQYF,TGTGCAAGTCGCCACGAGTCGGGCGAGCAGTACTTC
TRBV27,NA,TRBJ2-5,NA,CASGEETQYF,TGTGCCTCGGGGGAAGAGACCCAGTACTTC
TRBV2,few,TRBJ1-5,NA,CASSENNNQPQHF,TGTGCCAGCAGTGAAAACAACAATCAGCCCCAGCATTTT